The following is a T cell receptor beta chain sequence with its context. Its target is unknown. The CDR3 is 14 amino acids. With 4 bases clipped from V and 6 bases from J, the junction kept 4 bases outside the gene matches. Germline V gene lookup returns CDR1 SGHNT and CDR2 YYREEE (reference sequence). This sample is drawn from a study of Ad26.COV2.S vaccination and SARS-CoV-2 variants. Treatment specified: approximately 18 received Ad26.COV2.S at low or high dose, single or two shots; several received placebo; per-sample allocation not given. Sample collection was performed on day 63 after the first vaccine or placebo injection. An Ad26 vector expressing Wuhan-strain SARS-CoV-2 spike constituted the vaccine. Study results and caveats: While placebo recipients had lower spike-specific TCR breadth, vaccine recipients had more.

Repertoires were generated with immunoSEQ multiplex PCR, while TCRdb's copy carries only in-frame clones and drops some. The table shows fewer than 900,000 clones, with around 90% occurring only once. This chain connects TRBV5-4 to TRBJ2-1; 10 positions match TRBD2. Material: peripheral blood, obtained in a trial of Ad26.COV2.S vaccine versus placebo. This TCR came from a person aged 18 to 59 who received the Ad26.COV2.S COVID-19 vaccine or a placebo. CDR3 sequence: CASSTGLAANEQFF. CDR3 DNA: TGTGCCAGCAGCACCGGACTAGCGGCCAATGAGCAGTTCTTC.